The 12 T cell receptor beta chains given below trace back to one sample, sequenced in a study of cytomegalovirus exposure and HLA in healthy donors. Primers for the PCR totalled 60 Vbeta and 13 Jbeta. Produced via immunoSEQ multiplex PCR; TCRdb's table is partial and in-frame only. In the table there are approximately 110,000 clones, around 80% of which are singletons. Sample: PBMCs. The receptor source for this set is an older woman in good health and CMV-seropositive.

The chain recombines TRBV5-5 with TRBJ2-7; TRBD2 aligns across 8 bases. V shed 4 bases and J 4 bases; nucleotides not matched to a gene: 4. CDR3 length: 13 residues. Germline V CDR1 and CDR2: SGHKS, YYEKEE (reference sequence). The CDR3 coding sequence is TGTGCCAGCAGCCCAAGCGGGAGTTACGAGCAGTACTTC. Amino acids: CASSPSGSYEQYF.

This chain uses TRBV18 with TRBJ1-3, with D possibly TRBD1 on 5 matching bases. The CDR3 contains 15 residues. The ends were cut back, 5 bases at V and 7 bases at J, with 18 bases in the middle. Germline V gene sequence: CDR1 KGHSH, CDR2 LQKENI. In DNA form, the CDR3 reads TGTGCCAGCTCATTTTCTCCGGGGGTAGACAACACCATATATTTT. Translated: CASSFSPGVDNTIYF. The whole variable domain, filled in from reference TRBV18 and TRBJ1-3, reads NAGVMQNPRHLVRRRGQEARLRCSPMKGHSHVYWYRQLPEEGLKFMVYLQKENIIDESGMPKERFSAEFPKEGPSILRIQQVVRGDSAAYFCASSFSPGVDNTIYFGEGSWLTVV.

The DNA for the CDR3 is TGTGCCTGGAGAGGTAGCGGGGCCTTGGAGACCCAGTACTTC. It codes for CAWRGSGALETQYF. The chain joins TRBV30 to TRBJ2-5; 8 bases are a match to TRBD2. With V trimmed by 3 bases and J by 5 bases, 8 bases remained unmatched. CDR3 length: 14 residues. Germline values: CDR1 GTSNPN, CDR2 SVGIG (reference sequence).

On this clone itself: The junction and the germline gene differ at one end; a read error may be behind it. The gene calls are TRBV7-7 and TRBJ2-7; 8 bases are shared with TRBD1. The germline CDR1 and CDR2 sequences are SSHAT and FNYEAQ (reference sequence). CDR3 size: 14 residues. The DNA for the CDR3 is TGTGCTAGCAGCTTAGGACAGGGAGTCTACGAGCAGTACTTC. Translating gives CASSLGQGVYEQYF.

This sequence joins TRBV2 and TRBJ1-1; TRBD1 is a possible D gene (6 bases). This CDR3 region has 13 residues. The V and J ends lost 7 bases and 8 bases respectively, with 17 bases between them. Germline CDR1 SNHLY, CDR2 FYNNEI. CDR3 sequence (DNA): TGTGCCAGCAAACCCAACGGGGGGACAGAAGCTTTCTTT. Translated, it gives CASKPNGGTEAFF.

This chain uses TRBV19 with TRBJ2-2, with 9 bases aligning to TRBD2. There are 14 residues in the CDR3. Trimming removed 10 bases from V and 4 bases from J; junction bases left unmatched: 7. CDR1 is LNHDA, CDR2 SQIVND, per germline (reference sequence). For the CDR3, the DNA is TGTGCCACGAGAGCGGGGGGTAGCACCGGGGAGCTGTTTTTT. Amino acids: CATRAGGSTGELFF.

This rearrangement joins TRBV7-9 to TRBJ1-2; a weak D match, TRBD1 (6 bases). Germline V gene data show CDR1 as SEHNR and CDR2 as FQNEAQ (reference sequence). V dropped 5 bases and J dropped 5 bases, with 18 bases sitting between them. This CDR3 comprises 15 residues. CDR3 in amino acids: CASSRPGTLPYGYTF. CDR3 in DNA: TGTGCCAGCAGCCGTCCCGGGACACTTCCTTATGGCTACACCTTC. The variable domain in full, completed from reference TRBV7-9 and TRBJ1-2, reads DTGVSQNPRHKITKRGQNVTFRCDPISEHNRLYWYRQTLGQGPEFLTYFQNEAQLEKSRLLSDRFSAERPKGSFSTLEIQRTEQGDSAMYLCASSRPGTLPYGYTFGSGTRLTVV.

This clone was seen more than once but under ten times. This chain connects TRBV30 to TRBJ1-2; TRBD1 matches at 7 bases. The CDR3 extends over 15 amino acids. Germline CDR1 reads GTSNPN; CDR2 reads SVGIG (reference sequence). V lost 3 bases and J lost 1; bases outside the gene matches: 8. The DNA for the CDR3 is TGTGCCTGGAGGAGCCGGACAGGCGGTAACTATGGCTACACCTTC. Its translation is CAWRSRTGGNYGYTF.

The V and J genes are TRBV5-6 and TRBJ2-5; possible D gene TRBD2, 6 bases. Germline V gene sequence: CDR1 SGHDT, CDR2 YYEEEE. V was shortened by 1 base and J by 5 bases, with 9 bases between the two germline ends. The CDR3 consists of 13 residues. The CDR3 sequence: CASSLYAGETQYF. DNA of the CDR3: TGTGCCAGCAGCTTGTATGCGGGGGAGACCCAGTACTTC.

The gene calls are TRBV5-6 and TRBJ1-2; D gene ambiguous. Trimming shortened V by 1 base and J by 7 bases, and 17 bases separated the two germline ends. Germline values: CDR1 SGHDT, CDR2 YYEEEE. The CDR3 contains 15 residues. The CDR3 nucleotides are TGTGCCAGCAGCTTGTACTCGGGGTCTGGGTTTGGCTACACCTTC. Its protein product is CASSLYSGSGFGYTF.

This clone was found a few times. V usage is TRBV30 and J usage is TRBJ1-5; D is unclear. Germline CDR1 GTSNPN, CDR2 SVGIG (reference sequence). The V end lost 2 bases, the J end lost 10 bases, and 15 bases lay between the germline ends. The CDR3 sequence is 13 residues long. In DNA, the CDR3 is TGTGCCTGGAGTCTCGAGGGTCCCGGTCCCCAGCATTTT. This codes for CAWSLEGPGPQHF.

The chain carries TRBV11-3 and TRBJ2-5; TRBD1 aligns across 7 bases. Germline V gene sequence: CDR1 SGHNT, CDR2 YENEEA. V lost 1 base to trimming and J lost 1 base; unmatched junction nucleotides: 6. This CDR3 has 16 amino acids. The CDR3, as DNA: TGTGCCAGCAGCTTAGGGACAGGACCACCCCAAGAGACCCAGTACTTC. It yields the protein CASSLGTGPPQETQYF.